Below, 23 T cell receptor beta chains from the same sample are listed, as sequenced in a study of human T cells and chemical hapten exposure. Time point here: pre-sensitization, week 0. The sample's treatment: therapeutic diphenylcyclopropenone sensitization with weekly scalp DPC. Via MiXCR, TCRdb re-called the RACE reads, giving one row per CDR3 protein. The sample has a few hundred thousand distinct CDR3 sequences, approximately 5.8% seen once. Sequencing used whole blood, obtained in connection with sensitization to the hapten diphenylcyclopropenone (DPC). The receptors were sampled from a woman between 18 and 29 years old with alopecia areata. Some clones in this sample may be carry-over from other donors' samples.

This clonotype was observed at least ten times. The rearrangement uses TRBV5-5 and TRBJ2-5; D unclear. V was cut by 2 bases and J by 8 bases, with 10 bases left in between. Per the germline V gene, CDR1 is SGHKS and CDR2 is YYEKEE (reference sequence). The CDR3 is 12 amino acids. CDR3 residues: CASSFSRDTQYF. The CDR3, as DNA: TGTGCCAGCAGCTTTTCCCGAGACACCCAGTACTTC.

This clonotype came up many times. CDR3 amino acids: CASSPEEETQYF. Here the CDR3 DNA reads TGTGCCAGCAGCCCCGAGGAGGAGACCCAGTACTTC. The chain has TRBV18 and TRBJ2-5, with D unresolved. Trimming pared 8 bases from V and 5 bases from J, leaving 12 bases between. The CDR3 has 12 residues. Germline V CDR1 and CDR2: KGHSH, LQKENI.

This clonotype was found many times. This sequence joins TRBV3-1 and TRBJ2-4, with TRBD2 identical over 13 bases. The CDR3 has 20 residues. The V segment lost 0 bases and the J segment 0 bases; nucleotides outside the gene matches: 8. Per germline, CDR1 LGHDT and CDR2 YNNKEL (reference sequence). The CDR3 loop reads CASSQDKTSGGVKAKNIQYF. In DNA, the CDR3 is TGTGCCAGCAGCCAAGATAAAACTAGCGGGGGGGTTAAAGCCAAAAACATTCAGTACTTC.

This chain joins TRBV5-1 and TRBJ2-1, with unresolved D. The CDR3 contains 15 residues. V was trimmed by 0 bases and J by 5 bases, leaving 12 bases between them. Germline-derived CDR1 and CDR2 are SGHRS and YFSETQ. The CDR3 here is CASSLVGNRDNEQFF. DNA of the CDR3: TGCGCCAGCAGCTTGGTGGGGAATAGGGACAATGAGCAGTTCTTC.

This chain joins TRBV2 and TRBJ2-3; 10 nucleotides line up with TRBD2. This CDR3 is built from 19 residues. Germline CDR1 is SNHLY and CDR2 is FYNNEI. After removal of 7 bases from V and 0 bases from J, the junction contained 16 bases not matched to a gene. The CDR3 DNA reads TGTGCCAGCATAGGGCGGGTAGCGGGGGGCCATCGAAGCACAGATACGCAGTATTTT. Protein: CASIGRVAGGHRSTDTQYF.

The chain joins TRBV12-3 or TRBV12-4 to TRBJ1-1; D is unresolved. The CDR3 is 16 residues long. V lost 3 bases and J 9 bases, leaving 23 bases between the germline ends. CDR3 amino acids: CASSLNPTISGEQAFF. The CDR3 nucleotides read TGTGCCAGCAGTTTGAACCCTACCATCAGTGGAGAACAAGCTTTCTTT.

The CDR3 spells CASSHNNRVGLRGANVLTF. The DNA of the CDR3 is TGTGCCAGCAGTCACAATAACAGGGTTGGACTGAGGGGGGCCAACGTCCTGACTTTC. The gene calls are TRBV28 and TRBJ2-6; weak D call: TRBD1 (6 bases). The CDR3 is 19 residues long. Deletions cut 5 bases from V and 4 bases from J, with 24 bases between. Germline V gene sequence: CDR1 MDHEN, CDR2 SYDVKM.

There are a few counts of this clonotype. The gene calls are TRBV25-1 and TRBJ2-1, with D perhaps TRBD2 (6 bases). Germline CDR1 MGHDK, CDR2 SYGVNS. The CDR3 is made up of 17 amino acids. V shed 1 base and J shed 4 bases, with 17 bases lying between them. CDR3 amino acids: CASSEFFPGDVYNEQFF. In DNA form, the CDR3 reads TGTGCCAGCAGTGAATTTTTTCCGGGGGATGTGTACAATGAGCAGTTCTTC.

On this clonotype: This may be a read error, as it is one base from a much larger clone. CDR3 in DNA: TGTGCCAGCAGCTTGGCGGGACAGGGGTACGAGCAGTACTTC. This translates into CASSLAGQGYEQYF. This chain connects TRBV27 to TRBJ2-7; 10 bases map to TRBD1. Germline V lookup: CDR1 MNHEY, CDR2 SMNVEV (reference sequence). The CDR3 runs 14 residues. The trim removed 6 bases at V and 4 bases at J, leaving 6 bases unmatched.

Many counts were recorded for this clonotype. The chain employs TRBV28 and TRBJ2-7; the match to TRBD1 covers 10 bases. CDR1 and CDR2 from the germline V gene are MDHEN and SYDVKM. Unmatched junction bases numbered 10, after V lost 6 bases and J lost 5 bases. The CDR3 totals 15 residues. The CDR3 reads CASSRAGQGSHEQYF. CDR3 bases: TGTGCCAGCAGCAGAGCGGGACAGGGGAGCCACGAGCAGTACTTC.

The genes are TRBV6-2 or TRBV6-3 and TRBJ2-7, with TRBD1 matching over 7 bases. This CDR3 is built from 14 residues. J gave up 2 bases and V 5 bases, and 6 bases lay outside the gene matches. Germline V gene lookup returns CDR1 MNHEY and CDR2 SVGEGT. The CDR3 loop is CASSTRTGTYEQYF. CDR3 DNA sequence: TGTGCCAGCAGTACAAGGACAGGAACCTACGAGCAGTACTTC.

This clonotype was seen at least ten times. V gene TRBV18 combines with J gene TRBJ1-2; maybe TRBD1 (5 bases). V was cut by 2 bases and J by 4 bases, with 11 bases left in between. CDR1 KGHSH and CDR2 LQKENI come from the germline V gene. This CDR3 is 14 amino acids long. The CDR3 bases are TGTGCCAGCTCACCAATGGGGGAGCTCTATGGCTACACCTTC. Residues: CASSPMGELYGYTF.

In its sample, this clonotype was seen many times. The chain is built from TRBV18 and TRBJ1-2, with unresolved D. V lost 3 bases and J 0 bases, leaving 17 bases between the germline ends. This CDR3 contains 17 residues. Germline CDR1 and CDR2: KGHSH and LQKENI. The CDR3 loop is CASSPVADPLANYGYTF. The CDR3 region has the DNA TGTGCCAGCTCACCGGTTGCAGATCCTCTAGCTAACTATGGCTACACCTTC.

This clonotype was counted at least ten times. V is TRBV7-3 and J is TRBJ2-5, with D hard to call. V lost 2 bases to trimming and J lost 7 bases, with 11 bases between them. The CDR3 is made up of 13 amino acids. Germline CDR1 reads SGHTA; CDR2 reads FQGTGA. The CDR3 coding sequence is TGTGCCAGCAGCTTAGCGGCCTCGGGGACCCAGTACTTC. Protein product: CASSLAASGTQYF.

The chain employs TRBV29-1 and TRBJ1-4; D is undetermined. CDR1 is SQVTM and CDR2 is ANQGSEA in the germline V gene. V lost 0 bases to trimming and J lost 5 bases, with 13 bases between them. The CDR3 runs to 15 residues. CDR3 amino acids: CSVEDHGGPNEKLFF. The CDR3 region has the DNA TGCAGCGTTGAAGATCATGGAGGTCCGAATGAAAAACTGTTTTTT.

Ten or more counts support this clonotype. The chain is built from TRBV29-1 and TRBJ2-7; 9 positions match TRBD1. Germline V lookup: CDR1 SQVTM, CDR2 ANQGSEA. The CDR3 totals 12 residues. The V gene end was trimmed by 1 base and the J gene end by 6 bases; junction bases not matched to a gene: 1. The CDR3 sequence is CSVEGQGGEQYF. The CDR3, as DNA: TGCAGCGTTGAAGGACAGGGGGGCGAGCAGTACTTC.

This clonotype has more than one count but fewer than ten. The rearrangement links TRBV11-2 to TRBJ2-4; 11 bases are a match to TRBD2. The CDR3 consists of 21 residues. Trimming cost V 0 bases and J 0 bases; bases outside gene matches: 13. CDR1 is SGHAT and CDR2 is FQNNGV in the germline V gene. CDR3 sequence reads: CASSLESRTSGLRIAKNIQYF. The CDR3 nucleotides read TGTGCCAGCAGCTTAGAGTCGAGGACTAGCGGGTTACGCATAGCCAAAAACATTCAGTACTTC.

This clonotype was counted only a few times. The rearrangement joins TRBV2 to TRBJ2-4; TRBD1 might be the D (6 bases). Germline lookup yields CDR1 SNHLY and CDR2 FYNNEI. This CDR3 is built from 15 residues. V lost 6 bases, J lost 1 base, and 13 bases lay in between. The CDR3 DNA sequence: TGTGCCAGCAGAGATACAGGGATGGCCAAAAACATTCAGTACTTC. Translated: CASRDTGMAKNIQYF.

The chain couples TRBV7-9 to TRBJ1-2, with D uncertain. This CDR3 region has 13 residues. Trimming shortened V by 2 bases and J by 6 bases, and 10 bases separated the two germline ends. From germline, CDR1 is SEHNR and CDR2 FQNEAQ (reference sequence). The CDR3 spells CASSLLGRDGYTF. CDR3 in DNA: TGTGCCAGCAGCTTATTGGGGAGGGATGGCTACACCTTC.

This chain uses TRBV5-4 with TRBJ2-5; tentatively, D is TRBD1 (5 bases). Germline V gene data show CDR1 as SGHNT and CDR2 as YYREEE (reference sequence). CDR3 length: 15 residues. V shed 5 bases and J shed 4 bases, with 18 bases lying between them. The CDR3 DNA reads TGTGCCAGCAGTGGTGACAGACCGCTGGGAGAGACCCAGTACTTC. It translates to CASSGDRPLGETQYF.

The CDR3 here is CASSAAGQAQNIQYF. CDR3 DNA sequence: TGTGCCAGCAGCGCTGCGGGACAGGCCCAAAACATTCAGTACTTC. The chain has TRBV2 and TRBJ2-4, with 8 nucleotides matching TRBD1. This CDR3 is 15 amino acids long. CDR1 is SNHLY and CDR2 is FYNNEI in the germline V gene. Trimming removed 6 bases from V and 5 bases from J; junction bases left unmatched: 9.

The V gene is TRBV7-8, the J gene TRBJ1-4; D is uncertain. Germline V lookup: CDR1 SGHVS, CDR2 FQNEAQ. Trimming removed 6 bases at V and 0 bases at J, with 5 bases between. This CDR3 has 13 residues. Written as DNA, the CDR3 is TGTGCCAGCAGTTACGCAACTAATGAAAAACTGTTTTTT. Translating gives CASSYATNEKLFF.

Comment on this clonotype: This may be a read error, as it is one base from a much larger clone. The chain is built from TRBV28 and TRBJ2-7, with 8 bases fitting TRBD1. The germline CDR1 and CDR2 sequences are MDHEN and SYDVKM. J gave up 6 bases and V 4 bases, and 5 bases lay outside the gene matches. CDR3 length equals 13 residues. This CDR3 reads CASSSPDRGEQYF. The CDR3, as DNA: TGTGCCAGCAGTTCCCCCGACAGGGGCGAGCAGTACTTC.